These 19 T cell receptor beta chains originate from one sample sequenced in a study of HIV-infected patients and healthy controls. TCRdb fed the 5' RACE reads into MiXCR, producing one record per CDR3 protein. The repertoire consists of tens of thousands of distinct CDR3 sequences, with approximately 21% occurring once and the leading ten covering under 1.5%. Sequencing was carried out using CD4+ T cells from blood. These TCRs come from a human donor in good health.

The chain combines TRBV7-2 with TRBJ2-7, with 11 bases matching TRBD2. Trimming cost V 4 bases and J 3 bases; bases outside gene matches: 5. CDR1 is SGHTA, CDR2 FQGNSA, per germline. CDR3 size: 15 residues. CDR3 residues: CASSYRLAGSYEQYF. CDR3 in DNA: TGTGCCAGCAGCTACCGACTAGCGGGGAGCTACGAGCAGTACTTC.

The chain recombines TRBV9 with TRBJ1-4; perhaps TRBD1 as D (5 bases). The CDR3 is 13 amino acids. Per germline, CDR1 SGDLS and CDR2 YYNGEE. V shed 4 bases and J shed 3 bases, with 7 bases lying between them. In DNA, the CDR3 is TGTGCCAGCAGCAGGGGCCCTAATGAAAAACTGTTTTTT. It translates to CASSRGPNEKLFF. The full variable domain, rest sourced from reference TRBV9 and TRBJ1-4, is DSGVTQTPKHLITATGQRVTLRCSPRSGDLSVYWYQQSLDQGLQFLIQYYNGEERAKGNILERFSAQQFPDLHSELNLSSLELGDSALYFCASSRGPNEKLFFGSGTQLSVL.

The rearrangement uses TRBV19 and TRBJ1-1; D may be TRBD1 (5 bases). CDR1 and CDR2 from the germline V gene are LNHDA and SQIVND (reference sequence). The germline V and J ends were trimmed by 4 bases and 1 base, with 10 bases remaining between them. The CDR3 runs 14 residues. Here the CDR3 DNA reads TGTGCCAGTAGTACCCCTGACAGGAACACTGAAGCTTTCTTT. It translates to CASSTPDRNTEAFF. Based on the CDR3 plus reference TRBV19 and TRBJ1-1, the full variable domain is DGGITQSPKYLFRKEGQNVTLSCEQNLNHDAMYWYRQDPGQGLRLIYYSQIVNDFQKGDIAEGYSVSREKKESFPLTVTSAQKNPTAFYLCASSTPDRNTEAFFGQGTRLTVV.

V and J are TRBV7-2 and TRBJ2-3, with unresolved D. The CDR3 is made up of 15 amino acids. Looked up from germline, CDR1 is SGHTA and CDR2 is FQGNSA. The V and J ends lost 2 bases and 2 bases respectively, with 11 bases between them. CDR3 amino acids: CASSLNDFTTDTQYF. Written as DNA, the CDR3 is TGTGCCAGCAGCTTAAATGATTTTACCACAGATACGCAGTATTTT.

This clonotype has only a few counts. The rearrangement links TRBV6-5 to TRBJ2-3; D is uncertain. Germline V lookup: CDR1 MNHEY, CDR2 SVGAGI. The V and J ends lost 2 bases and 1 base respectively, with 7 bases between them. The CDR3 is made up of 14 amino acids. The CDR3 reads CASSYGQGTDTQYF. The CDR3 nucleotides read TGTGCCAGCAGTTACGGGCAGGGCACAGATACGCAGTATTTT.

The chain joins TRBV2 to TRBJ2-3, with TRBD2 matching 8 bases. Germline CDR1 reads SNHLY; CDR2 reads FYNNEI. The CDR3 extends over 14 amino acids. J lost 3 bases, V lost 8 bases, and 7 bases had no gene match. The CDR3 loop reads CASGLSGRTDTQYF. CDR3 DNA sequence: TGTGCCAGCGGTCTAAGCGGGAGAACAGATACGCAGTATTTT.

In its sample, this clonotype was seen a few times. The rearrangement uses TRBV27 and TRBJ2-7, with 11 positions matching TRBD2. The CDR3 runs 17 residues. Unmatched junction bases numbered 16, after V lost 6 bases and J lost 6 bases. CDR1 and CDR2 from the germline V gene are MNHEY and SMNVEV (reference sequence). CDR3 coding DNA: TGTGCCAGCAGATCTTCTAGCGGGGGGCGCCTCTTTGGCGAGCAGTACTTC. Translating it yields CASRSSSGGRLFGEQYF.

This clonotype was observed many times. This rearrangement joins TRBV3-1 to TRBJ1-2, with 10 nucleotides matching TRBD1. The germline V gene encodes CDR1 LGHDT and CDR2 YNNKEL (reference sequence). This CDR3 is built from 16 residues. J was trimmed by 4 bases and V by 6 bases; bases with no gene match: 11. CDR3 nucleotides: TGTGCCAGCAGACCTTCCGACAGGGGGCGCGGCTATGGCTACACCTTC. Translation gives CASRPSDRGRGYGYTF.

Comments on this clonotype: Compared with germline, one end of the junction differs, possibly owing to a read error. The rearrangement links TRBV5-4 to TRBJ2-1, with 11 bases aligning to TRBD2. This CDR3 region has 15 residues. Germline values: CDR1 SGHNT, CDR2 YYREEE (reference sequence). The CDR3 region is CASSPAATSGSVLVF. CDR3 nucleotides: TGTGCCAGCAGCCCAGCTGCCACTAGCGGGAGTGTTTTGGTCTTC.

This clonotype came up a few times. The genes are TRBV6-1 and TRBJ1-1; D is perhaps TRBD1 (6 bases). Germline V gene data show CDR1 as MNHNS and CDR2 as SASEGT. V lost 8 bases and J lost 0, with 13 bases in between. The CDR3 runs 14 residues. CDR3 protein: CASGGGAMNTEAFF. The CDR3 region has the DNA TGTGCCAGCGGAGGGGGGGCCATGAACACTGAAGCTTTCTTT.

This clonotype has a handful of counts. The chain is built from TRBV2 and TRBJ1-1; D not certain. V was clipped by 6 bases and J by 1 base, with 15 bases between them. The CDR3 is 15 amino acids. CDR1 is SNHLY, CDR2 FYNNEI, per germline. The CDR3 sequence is CASRIDNLPNTEAFF. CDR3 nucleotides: TGTGCCAGCAGGATCGACAACTTACCGAACACTGAAGCTTTCTTT. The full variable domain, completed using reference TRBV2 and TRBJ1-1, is EPEVTQTPSHQVTQMGQEVILRCVPISNHLYFYWYRQILGQKVEFLVSFYNNEISEKSEIFDDQFSVERPDGSNFTLKIRSTKLEDSAMYFCASRIDNLPNTEAFFGQGTRLTVV.

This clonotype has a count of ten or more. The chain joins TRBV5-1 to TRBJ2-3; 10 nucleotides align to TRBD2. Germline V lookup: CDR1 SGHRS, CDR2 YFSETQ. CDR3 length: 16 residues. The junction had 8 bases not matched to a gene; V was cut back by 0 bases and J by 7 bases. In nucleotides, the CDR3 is TGCGCCAGCAGCTTGGCCGAGCGGGGGGGCCGTCATACGCAGTATTTT. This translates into CASSLAERGGRHTQYF. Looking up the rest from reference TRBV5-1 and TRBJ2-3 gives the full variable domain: KAGVTQTPRYLIKTRGQQVTLSCSPISGHRSVSWYQQTPGQGLQFLFEYFSETQRNKGNFPGRFSGRQFSNSRSEMNVSTLELGDSALYLCASSLAERGGRHTQYFGPGTRLTVL.

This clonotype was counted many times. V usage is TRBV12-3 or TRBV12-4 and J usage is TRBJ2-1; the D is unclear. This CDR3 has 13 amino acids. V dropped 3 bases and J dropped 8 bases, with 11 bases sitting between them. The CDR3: CASSFSSTDEQFF. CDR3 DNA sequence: TGTGCCAGCAGTTTTAGTAGCACCGATGAGCAGTTCTTC.

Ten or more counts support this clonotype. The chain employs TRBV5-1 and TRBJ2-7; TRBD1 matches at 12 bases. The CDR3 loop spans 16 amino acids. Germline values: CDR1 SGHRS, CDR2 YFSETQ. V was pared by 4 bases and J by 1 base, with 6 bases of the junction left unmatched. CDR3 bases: TGCGCCAGCAGCCCCCAGGGACAGGGGGCTTCCTACGAGCAGTACTTC. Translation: CASSPQGQGASYEQYF. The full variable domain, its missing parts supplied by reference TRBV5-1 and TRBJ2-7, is KAGVTQTPRYLIKTRGQQVTLSCSPISGHRSVSWYQQTPGQGLQFLFEYFSETQRNKGNFPGRFSGRQFSNSRSEMNVSTLELGDSALYLCASSPQGQGASYEQYFGPGTRLTVT.

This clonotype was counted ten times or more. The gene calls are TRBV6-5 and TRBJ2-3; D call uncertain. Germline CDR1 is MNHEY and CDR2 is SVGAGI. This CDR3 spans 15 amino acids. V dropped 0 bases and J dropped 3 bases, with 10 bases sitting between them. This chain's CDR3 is CASSYSKGRTDTQYF. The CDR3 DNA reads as TGTGCCAGCAGTTACTCGAAGGGCAGAACAGATACGCAGTATTTT.

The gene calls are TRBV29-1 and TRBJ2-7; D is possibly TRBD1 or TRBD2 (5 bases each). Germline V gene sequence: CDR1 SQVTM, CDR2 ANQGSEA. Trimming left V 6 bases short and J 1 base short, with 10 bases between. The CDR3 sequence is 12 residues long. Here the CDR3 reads CSVGTDSYEQYF. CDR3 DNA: TGCAGCGTCGGGACGGATTCCTACGAGCAGTACTTC.

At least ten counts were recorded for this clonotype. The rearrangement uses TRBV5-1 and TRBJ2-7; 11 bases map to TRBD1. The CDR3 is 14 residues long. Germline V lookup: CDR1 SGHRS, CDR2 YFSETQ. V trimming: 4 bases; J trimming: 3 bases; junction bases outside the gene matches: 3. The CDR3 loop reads CASSPGTGGYEQYF. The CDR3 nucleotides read TGCGCCAGCAGCCCCGGGACAGGGGGCTACGAGCAGTACTTC.

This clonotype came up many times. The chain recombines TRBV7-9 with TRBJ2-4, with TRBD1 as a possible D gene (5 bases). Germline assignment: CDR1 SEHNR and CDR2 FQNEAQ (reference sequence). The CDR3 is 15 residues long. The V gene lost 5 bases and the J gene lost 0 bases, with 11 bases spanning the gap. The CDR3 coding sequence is TGTGCCAGCAGCCCCGGACATCTAGCCAAAAACATTCAGTACTTC. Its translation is CASSPGHLAKNIQYF.

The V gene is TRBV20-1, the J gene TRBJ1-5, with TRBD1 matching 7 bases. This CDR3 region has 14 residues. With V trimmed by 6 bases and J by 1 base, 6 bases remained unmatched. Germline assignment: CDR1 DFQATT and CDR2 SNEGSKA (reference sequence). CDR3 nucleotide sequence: TGCAGTGCGGTACCGGGACAGAGCAATCAGCCCCAGCATTTT. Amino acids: CSAVPGQSNQPQHF.